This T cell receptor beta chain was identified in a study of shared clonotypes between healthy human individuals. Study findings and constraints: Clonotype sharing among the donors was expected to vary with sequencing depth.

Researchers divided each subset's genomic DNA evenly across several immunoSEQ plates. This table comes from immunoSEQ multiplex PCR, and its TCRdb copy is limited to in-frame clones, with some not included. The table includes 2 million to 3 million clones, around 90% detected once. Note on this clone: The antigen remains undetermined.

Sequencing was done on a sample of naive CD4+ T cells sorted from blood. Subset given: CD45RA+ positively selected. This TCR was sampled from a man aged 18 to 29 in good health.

The CDR3 here is CASSPGQGGTGELFF. The DNA for the CDR3 is TGTGCCAGCAGCCCGGGACAGGGAGGAACCGGGGAGCTGTTTTTT. The chain is built from TRBV2 and TRBJ2-2, with 9 bases aligning to TRBD1. CDR1 is SNHLY, CDR2 FYNNEI, per germline. The CDR3 contains 15 residues. Germline trimming cut 6 bases from V and 5 bases from J; bases unmatched to any gene: 7. The whole variable domain, filled in from reference TRBV2 and TRBJ2-2, reads EPEVTQTPSHQVTQMGQEVILRCVPISNHLYFYWYRQILGQKVEFLVSFYNNEISEKSEIFDDQFSVERPDGSNFTLKIRSTKLEDSAMYFCASSPGQGGTGELFFGEGSRLTVL.